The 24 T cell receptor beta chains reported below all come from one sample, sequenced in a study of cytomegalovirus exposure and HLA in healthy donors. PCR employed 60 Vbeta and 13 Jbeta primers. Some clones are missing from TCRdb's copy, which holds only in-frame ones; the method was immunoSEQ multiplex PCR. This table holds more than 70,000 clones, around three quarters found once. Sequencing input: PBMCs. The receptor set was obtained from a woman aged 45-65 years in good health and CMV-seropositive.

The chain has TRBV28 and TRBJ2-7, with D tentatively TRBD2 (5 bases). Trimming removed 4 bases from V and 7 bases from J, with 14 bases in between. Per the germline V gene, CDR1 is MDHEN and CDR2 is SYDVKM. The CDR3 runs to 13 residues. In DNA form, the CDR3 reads TGTGCCAGCAGTTCCGGACTCTCCAGGGAGCAGTACTTC. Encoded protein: CASSSGLSREQYF.

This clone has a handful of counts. The CDR3 DNA reads TGTGCCAGCAGCTTTGGGCGGGGCGGGGCGGAGACCCAGTACTTC. Its protein is CASSFGRGGAETQYF. The V call is TRBV7-2, the J call TRBJ2-5; a possible D gene is TRBD2 (6 bases). V was trimmed by 3 bases and J by 5 bases, leaving 16 bases between them. Germline V gene sequence: CDR1 SGHTA, CDR2 FQGNSA. This CDR3 contains 15 residues.

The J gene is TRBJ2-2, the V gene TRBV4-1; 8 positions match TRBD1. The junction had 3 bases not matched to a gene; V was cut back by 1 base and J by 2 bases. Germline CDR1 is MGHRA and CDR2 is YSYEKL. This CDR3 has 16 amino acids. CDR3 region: CASSQAGTGNTGELFF. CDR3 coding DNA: TGCGCCAGCAGCCAAGCCGGGACAGGAAACACCGGGGAGCTGTTTTTT.

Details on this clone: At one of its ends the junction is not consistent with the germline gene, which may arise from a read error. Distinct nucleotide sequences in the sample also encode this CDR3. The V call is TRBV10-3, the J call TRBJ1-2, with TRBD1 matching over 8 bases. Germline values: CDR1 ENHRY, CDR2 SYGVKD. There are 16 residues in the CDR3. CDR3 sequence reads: CAISQGTGEALHGYTF. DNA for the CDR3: TGCGCCATCAGCCAAGGGACAGGTGAGGCACTACATGGCTACACCTTC.

The CDR3 reads CASLRGGVENTIYF. The CDR3 DNA reads TGTGCCAGTCTCCGGGGGGGGGTGGAAAACACCATATATTTT. The chain is built from TRBV28 and TRBJ1-3; the D gene is possibly TRBD1 (5 bases). The CDR3 contains 14 residues. The ends were cut back, 9 bases at V and 6 bases at J, with 18 bases in the middle. Germline V lookup: CDR1 MDHEN, CDR2 SYDVKM.

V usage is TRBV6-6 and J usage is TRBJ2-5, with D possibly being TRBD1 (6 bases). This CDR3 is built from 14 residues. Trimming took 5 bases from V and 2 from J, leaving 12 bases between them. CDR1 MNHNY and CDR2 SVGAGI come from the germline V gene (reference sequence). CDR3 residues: CASSTGSPQETQYF. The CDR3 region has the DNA TGTGCCAGCAGTACAGGGTCCCCACAAGAGACCCAGTACTTC.

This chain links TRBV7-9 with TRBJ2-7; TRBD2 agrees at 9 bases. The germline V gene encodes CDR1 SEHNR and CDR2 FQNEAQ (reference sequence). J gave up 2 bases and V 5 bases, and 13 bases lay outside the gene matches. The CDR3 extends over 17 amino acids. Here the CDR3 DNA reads TGTGCCAGCAGCCGTTCTAGCGGGAAATTGCGGACCTACGAGCAGTACTTC. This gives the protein CASSRSSGKLRTYEQYF.

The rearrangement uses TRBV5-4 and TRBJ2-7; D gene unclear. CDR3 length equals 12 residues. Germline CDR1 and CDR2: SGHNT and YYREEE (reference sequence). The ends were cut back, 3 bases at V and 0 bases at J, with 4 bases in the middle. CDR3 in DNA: TGTGCCAGCAGCTCAGACTCCTACGAGCAGTACTTC. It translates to CASSSDSYEQYF.

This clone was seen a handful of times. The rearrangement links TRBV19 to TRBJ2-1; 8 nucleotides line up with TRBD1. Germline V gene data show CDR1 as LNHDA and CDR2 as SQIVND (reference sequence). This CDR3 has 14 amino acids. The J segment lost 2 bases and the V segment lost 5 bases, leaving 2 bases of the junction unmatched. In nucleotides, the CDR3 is TGTGCCAGTAGTGACAGGGGCCCCTACAATGAGCAGTTCTTC. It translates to CASSDRGPYNEQFF.

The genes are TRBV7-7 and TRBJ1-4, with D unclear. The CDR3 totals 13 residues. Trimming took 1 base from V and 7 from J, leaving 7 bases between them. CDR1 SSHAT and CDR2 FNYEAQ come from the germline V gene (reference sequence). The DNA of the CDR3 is TGTGCCAGCAGCTTAGGAAGGAGTGAAAAACTGTTTTTT. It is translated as CASSLGRSEKLFF.

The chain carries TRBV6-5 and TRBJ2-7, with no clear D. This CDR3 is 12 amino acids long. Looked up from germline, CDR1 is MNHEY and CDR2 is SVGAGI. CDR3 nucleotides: TGTGTCAAGCAGAAGGCGGCATACGAGCAGTACTTC. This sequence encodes CVKQKAAYEQYF.

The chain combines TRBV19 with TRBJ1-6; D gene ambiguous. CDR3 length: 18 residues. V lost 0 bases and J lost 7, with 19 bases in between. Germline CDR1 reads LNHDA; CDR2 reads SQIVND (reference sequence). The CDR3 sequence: CASSIDLIPGDQNSPLHF. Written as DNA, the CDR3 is TGTGCCAGTAGTATAGATCTCATCCCGGGAGATCAGAATTCACCCCTCCACTTT.

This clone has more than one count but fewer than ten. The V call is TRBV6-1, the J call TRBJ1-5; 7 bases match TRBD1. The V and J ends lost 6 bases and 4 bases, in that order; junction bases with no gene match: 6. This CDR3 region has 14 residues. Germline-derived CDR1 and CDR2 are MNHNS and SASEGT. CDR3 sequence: CASRPGTANQPQHF. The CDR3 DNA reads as TGTGCCAGCAGACCCGGGACAGCTAATCAGCCCCAGCATTTT.

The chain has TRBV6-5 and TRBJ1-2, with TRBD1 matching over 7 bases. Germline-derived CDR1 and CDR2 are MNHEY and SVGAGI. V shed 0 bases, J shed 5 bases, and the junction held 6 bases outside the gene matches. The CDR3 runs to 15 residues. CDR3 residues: CASSYSTGSGYGYTF. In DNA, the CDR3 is TGTGCCAGCAGTTACTCGACAGGGAGCGGGTATGGCTACACCTTC.

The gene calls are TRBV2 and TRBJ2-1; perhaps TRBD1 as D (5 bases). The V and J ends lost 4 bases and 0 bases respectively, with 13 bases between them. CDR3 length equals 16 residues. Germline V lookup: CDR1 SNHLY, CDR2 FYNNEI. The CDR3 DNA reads TGTGCCAGCAGTGGGCCAGGGCAAAACTCCTACAATGAGCAGTTCTTC. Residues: CASSGPGQNSYNEQFF.

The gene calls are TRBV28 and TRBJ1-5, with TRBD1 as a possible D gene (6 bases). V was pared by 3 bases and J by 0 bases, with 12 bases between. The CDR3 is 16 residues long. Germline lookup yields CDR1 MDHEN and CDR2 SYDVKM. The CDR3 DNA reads TGTGCCAGCAGTTTCGTTGGACAGTCTAGCAATCAGCCCCAGCATTTT. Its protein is CASSFVGQSSNQPQHF.

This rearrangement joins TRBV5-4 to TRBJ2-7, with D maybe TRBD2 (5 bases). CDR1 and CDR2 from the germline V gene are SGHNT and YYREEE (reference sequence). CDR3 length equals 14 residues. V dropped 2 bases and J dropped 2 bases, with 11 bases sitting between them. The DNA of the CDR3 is TGTGCCAGCAGCTTCGGACGGGGTGCCTACGAGCAGTACTTC. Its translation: CASSFGRGAYEQYF.

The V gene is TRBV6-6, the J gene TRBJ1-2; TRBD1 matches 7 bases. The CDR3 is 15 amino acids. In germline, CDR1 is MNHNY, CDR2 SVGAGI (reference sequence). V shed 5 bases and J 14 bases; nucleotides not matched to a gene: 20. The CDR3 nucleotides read TGTGCCAGCAGTCCCATTGACCTAAGCGTAGGGGGCGAAACCTTC. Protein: CASSPIDLSVGGETF.

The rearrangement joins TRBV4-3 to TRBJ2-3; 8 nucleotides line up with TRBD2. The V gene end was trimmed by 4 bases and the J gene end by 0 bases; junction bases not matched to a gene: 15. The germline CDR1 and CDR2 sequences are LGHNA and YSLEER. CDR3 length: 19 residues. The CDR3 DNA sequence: TGCGCCAGCAGCCCGGACCCACCGAGCGGGGGCTCTAGCACAGATACGCAGTATTTT. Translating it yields CASSPDPPSGGSSTDTQYF.

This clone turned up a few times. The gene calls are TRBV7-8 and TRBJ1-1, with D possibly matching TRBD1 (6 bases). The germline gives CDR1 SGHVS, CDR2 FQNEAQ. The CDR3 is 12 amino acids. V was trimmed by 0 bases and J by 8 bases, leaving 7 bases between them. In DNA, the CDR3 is TGTGCCAGCAGCTTAGCCGACAGGGAAGCTTTCTTT. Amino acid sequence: CASSLADREAFF.

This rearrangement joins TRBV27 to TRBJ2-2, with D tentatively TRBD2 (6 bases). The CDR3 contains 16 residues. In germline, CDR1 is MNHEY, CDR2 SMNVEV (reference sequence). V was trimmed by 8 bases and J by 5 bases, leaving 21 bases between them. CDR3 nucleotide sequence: TGTGCCAGCGCTGCTCAGGGTTCGGGGAGGACCGGGGAGCTGTTTTTT. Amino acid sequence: CASAAQGSGRTGELFF.

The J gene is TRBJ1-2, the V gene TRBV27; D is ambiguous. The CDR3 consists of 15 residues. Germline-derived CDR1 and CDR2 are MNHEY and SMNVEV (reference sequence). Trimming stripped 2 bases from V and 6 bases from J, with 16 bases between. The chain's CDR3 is CASSLRMRGKDGYTF. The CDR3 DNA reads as TGTGCCAGCAGTTTAAGGATGCGGGGTAAAGATGGCTACACCTTC.

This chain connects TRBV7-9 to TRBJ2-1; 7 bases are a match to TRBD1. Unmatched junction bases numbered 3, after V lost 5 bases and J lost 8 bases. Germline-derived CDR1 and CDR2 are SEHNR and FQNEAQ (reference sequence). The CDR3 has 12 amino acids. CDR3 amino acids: CASSKDRDEQFF. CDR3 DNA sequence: TGTGCCAGCAGCAAAGACAGGGATGAGCAGTTCTTC.

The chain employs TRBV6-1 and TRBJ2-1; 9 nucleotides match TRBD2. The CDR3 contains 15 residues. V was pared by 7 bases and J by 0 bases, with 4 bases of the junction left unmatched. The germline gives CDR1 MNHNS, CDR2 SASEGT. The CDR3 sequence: CASTLAGASYNEQFF. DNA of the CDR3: TGTGCCAGCACCTTAGCGGGAGCCTCCTACAATGAGCAGTTCTTC.